The clone carrying this TCR beta chain was seen many times. The antigen remains unidentified. TCR beta cDNA was prepared out of roughly 490 ng total RNA by means of a constant-region primer. Amplification in three nested multiplex PCR rounds with slightly modified ARM-PCR gave rise to TCR beta libraries. The two initial PCR rounds, about 9 cycles each, used TRBV1-TRBV30 forward and C-beta reverse primers. TCRdb processed the multiplex PCR reads anew with MiXCR; each CDR3 protein has one entry. The sample holds 300,000 to 350,000 distinct CDR3 sequences, around three fifths seen once. Trimming at V came to 0 bases and at J to 10 bases, leaving 7 bases not matched to a gene. This CDR3 comprises 14 residues. Germline CDR1 is SGHAT and CDR2 is FQNNGV. The data were obtained in a study of tumor-infiltrating lymphocytes in primary liver carcinoma. In the study overall: Spanning 30 to 69 years of age, the patients were men and women. Study-level results: Tumor region pairs showed greater overlap than either tumor-adjacent or tumor-blood pairs did.

In addition to blood RNA drawn from unsorted whole blood, germline DNA was extracted. The chain uses TRBV11-2 and TRBJ2-5; 8 bases map to TRBD2. The TCR originated in a man aged 35 to 55 with primary liver carcinoma and hepatitis B virus infection. The sequenced material came from peripheral blood. Written as DNA, the CDR3 is TGTGCCAGCAGCTTAGAGAGCGGGAGTTCGATCCAGTACTTC. Translation: CASSLESGSSIQYF.